One and the same sample provided the 17 T cell receptor beta chains below, sequenced in a study of T cell clonality in common variable immunodeficiency. General observations from the study: Common variable immunodeficiency TCR beta sequences reportedly had fewer deletions and N-nucleotide insertions.

Clones were sequenced by immunoSEQ multiplex PCR, and TCRdb holds only the in-frame ones, with some missing. The sample has roughly 12,000 clones, none seen only once. Their antigens remain unidentified. Source material: peripheral blood mononuclear cells. These receptors all stem from a human donor with common variable immunodeficiency.

This clone occurred a few times. The sequence runs out 3 residues before the end of the CDR3; the remainder is reconstructed from the germline J gene. The rearrangement links TRBV19 to TRBJ2-2, with D tentatively TRBD1 (5 bases). The CDR3 extends over 15 amino acids. Trimming took 2 bases from V and 4 from J, leaving 11 bases between them. Germline-derived CDR1 and CDR2 are LNHDA and SQIVND (reference sequence). The sequenced CDR3 bases are TGTGCCAGTAGTATACTTGCTGGGGCCACCGGGGAG. Protein sequence: CASSILAGATGE. The complete CDR3 sequence is CASSILAGATGELFF.

This clone was recorded at least ten times. The DNA ends 3 residues before the CDR3 does, and the rest of the CDR3 is filled in from the germline J gene. This chain links TRBV18 with TRBJ2-3, with D perhaps TRBD2 (5 bases). Per germline, CDR1 KGHSH and CDR2 LQKENI. CDR3 length equals 14 residues. Trimming stripped 3 bases from V and 5 bases from J, with 12 bases between. CDR3 region: CASSPGRAGDTQYF. The sequenced CDR3 bases are TGTGCCAGCTCACCCGGACGGGCGGGAGATACG.

Concerning this clone: The read is 3 residues too short to cover the CDR3 end, so that end is filled in from the germline J gene. The genes are TRBV30 and TRBJ2-1; unclear D gene. The ends were cut back, 0 bases at V and 4 bases at J, with 22 bases in the middle. Germline CDR1 and CDR2: GTSNPN and SVGIG (reference sequence). This CDR3 is built from 18 residues. The CDR3 here is CAWSVKVMAPEMYNEQFF. The sequenced CDR3 bases are TGTGCCTGGAGTGTAAAGGTAATGGCACCCGAGATGTACAATGAG.

This clone was seen more than once but under ten times. The read terminates 3 residues before the CDR3 end, so the remaining end is supplied by the germline J gene. The chain couples TRBV7-9 to TRBJ2-5; a weak D match, TRBD1 (6 bases). The V end lost 4 bases, the J end lost 1 base, and 10 bases lay between the germline ends. Germline assignment: CDR1 SEHNR and CDR2 FQNEAQ (reference sequence). This CDR3 has 14 amino acids. CDR3 DNA, as far as it was read: TGTGCCAGCAGCTCGAGGGGGAGCCAAGAGACC. Protein sequence: CASSSRGSQET. The full CDR3 protein is CASSSRGSQETQYF.

This clone was observed a few times. The observed sequence ends 3 residues before the CDR3 terminus, with the missing tail filled in from the germline J gene. The chain has TRBV7-9 and TRBJ1-2; tentative D call: TRBD1 (5 bases). This CDR3 comprises 12 residues. Germline V CDR1 and CDR2: SEHNR, FQNEAQ (reference sequence). Trimming removed 5 bases at V and 4 bases at J, with 8 bases between. The CDR3 region is CASSEDSYGYTF. The covered CDR3 bases are TGTGCCAGCAGCGAAGACAGCTATGGC.

This clone was detected only a few times. From the germline J gene comes the end of the CDR3, since the read stops 3 residues before it. V and J are TRBV7-6 and TRBJ2-7, with 8 positions matching TRBD1. Germline V gene sequence: CDR1 SGHVS, CDR2 FNYEAQ. The CDR3 has 15 amino acids. J was trimmed by 3 bases and V by 3 bases; bases with no gene match: 7. CDR3 sequence: CASSFDSDRGYEQYF. The sequenced part of the CDR3 DNA is TGTGCCAGCAGCTTTGATAGCGACAGGGGCTACGAG.

This clone is deemed medium-sized. The CDR3 extends 3 residues past the end of the read, so its final part is completed from the germline J gene. This sequence joins TRBV24-1 and TRBJ1-1; no clear D. CDR1 and CDR2 (germline): KGHDR, SFDVKD. The CDR3 covers 11 residues. The V end lost 8 bases, the J end lost 4 bases, and 7 bases lay between the germline ends. The DNA read from the CDR3 is TGTGCCACCATGACAACCACTGAA. Protein product: CATMTTTE. Given in full, the CDR3 is CATMTTTEAFF.

This clone was picked up a small number of times. The read ends 3 residues before the CDR3 terminus; that terminus is restored from the germline J gene. The genes are TRBV7-9 and TRBJ1-4; the match to TRBD1 covers 8 bases. The CDR3 runs 12 residues. Germline assignment: CDR1 SEHNR and CDR2 FQNEAQ (reference sequence). The J segment lost 10 bases and the V segment lost 2 bases, leaving 0 bases of the junction unmatched. The CDR3 bases that were read are TGTGCCAGCAGCTTACAGGGGGCAAAA. Translation: CASSLQGAK. The whole CDR3 region reads CASSLQGAKLFF. The full variable domain, in which reference TRBV7-9 and TRBJ1-4 provide the parts outside the CDR3, is DTGVSQNPRHKITKRGQNVTFRCDPISEHNRLYWYRQTLGQGPEFLTYFQNEAQLEKSRLLSDRFSAERPKGSFSTLEIQRTEQGDSAMYLCASSLQGAKLFFGSGTQLSVL.

This clone was counted at least ten times. The CDR3 is cut off 3 residues early in the read; its end comes from the germline J gene. The chain couples TRBV18 to TRBJ2-3; tentative D call: TRBD2 (5 bases). Per germline, CDR1 KGHSH and CDR2 LQKENI. The CDR3 totals 14 residues. This CDR3 is CASSPPGSPGAQYF. The CDR3 bases that were read are TGTGCCAGCTCACCACCAGGGTCCCCCGGGGCG.

For this clone: The read gets to within 3 residues of the CDR3 end, and the germline J gene fills in the rest. The rearrangement joins TRBV5-1 to TRBJ1-5, with 8 bases that match TRBD1. V dropped 0 bases and J dropped 4; count of bases not matched to a gene: 3. CDR3 length: 15 residues. Germline V lookup: CDR1 SGHRS, CDR2 YFSETQ. The part of the CDR3 DNA that was read is TGCGCCAGCAGCTTGGGGACAGGGCCAAATCAGCCC. This codes for CASSLGTGPNQP. The full CDR3 is CASSLGTGPNQPQHF.

Details on this clone: The read stops 3 residues short of the end of the CDR3; the missing end is completed from the germline J gene. This chain uses TRBV7-2 with TRBJ1-5, with 7 positions matching TRBD1. The CDR3 contains 14 residues. V trimming: 5 bases; J trimming: 3 bases; junction bases outside the gene matches: 4. Germline values: CDR1 SGHTA, CDR2 FQGNSA. CDR3 sequence reads: CASSGQGVNQPQHF. Incomplete CDR3 DNA: TGTGCCAGCAGCGGCCAGGGGGTCAATCAGCCC.

This clone showed up just a few times. The DNA read from the CDR3 is TGCAGTGCTACCGGGACAGGGGACTACGAG. This codes for CSATGTGDYE. The whole CDR3 is CSATGTGDYEQYF. This chain uses TRBV20-1 with TRBJ2-7; 10 positions agree with TRBD1. The CDR3 is cut off 3 residues early in the read; its end comes from the germline J gene. Per germline, CDR1 DFQATT and CDR2 SNEGSKA (reference sequence). There are 13 residues in the CDR3. V shed 4 bases, J shed 3 bases, and the junction held 3 bases outside the gene matches.

This clone was detected only a few times. The read terminates 3 residues before the CDR3 end, so the remaining end is supplied by the germline J gene. The chain has TRBV30 and TRBJ2-1, with D tentatively TRBD2 (5 bases). The germline gives CDR1 GTSNPN, CDR2 SVGIG (reference sequence). V dropped 2 bases and J dropped 9 bases, with 11 bases sitting between them. The CDR3 has 12 residues. CDR3 DNA, as far as it was read: TGTGCCTGGAGTCGGCCTAGCAGTGAG. Translating gives CAWSRPSSE. The CDR3, in full, reads CAWSRPSSEQFF.

Only a few counts were recorded for this clone. With the read ending 3 residues before the CDR3 end, the germline J gene is used to fill in that end. The rearrangement uses TRBV30 and TRBJ1-2; 7 bases line up with TRBD1. This CDR3 has 14 residues. Germline assignment: CDR1 GTSNPN and CDR2 SVGIG (reference sequence). The CDR3 bases that were read are TGTGCCTGGATCGGGGACAGCGCATTGAAAGGC. It specifies CAWIGDSALKG. The entire CDR3 protein is CAWIGDSALKGYTF.

Comments on this clone: The read ends 3 residues before the CDR3 terminus; that terminus is restored from the germline J gene. This chain uses TRBV7-9 with TRBJ2-7; TRBD1 might be the D (6 bases). V lost 6 bases, J lost 0 bases, and 9 bases lay in between. Per germline, CDR1 SEHNR and CDR2 FQNEAQ (reference sequence). The CDR3 is made up of 13 amino acids. The CDR3 region is CASSLDSSYEQYF. CDR3 DNA, as far as it was read: TGTGCCAGCAGTTTGGACAGCTCCTACGAG.

This clone was observed many times. The DNA ends 3 residues before the CDR3 does, and the rest of the CDR3 is filled in from the germline J gene. This rearrangement joins TRBV30 to TRBJ2-7; D gene ambiguous. The length of the CDR3 is 12 residues. Trimming pared 1 base from V and 2 bases from J, leaving 6 bases between. Per germline, CDR1 GTSNPN and CDR2 SVGIG (reference sequence). CDR3 bases read: TGTGCCTGGAGTGAACCTACCTACGAG. Amino acid sequence: CAWSEPTYE. The complete CDR3 sequence is CAWSEPTYEQYF.

This clone was picked up many times. Coverage ceases 3 residues before the CDR3 finishes, and the germline J gene fills in the end. The V gene is TRBV29-1, the J gene TRBJ2-1, with D unclear. V shed 3 bases and J shed 4 bases, with 7 bases lying between them. Germline-derived CDR1 and CDR2 are SQVTM and ANQGSEA. This CDR3 comprises 12 residues. The CDR3 is CSVESRYNEQFF. Partial CDR3 DNA: TGCAGCGTTGAGTCCAGATACAATGAG.